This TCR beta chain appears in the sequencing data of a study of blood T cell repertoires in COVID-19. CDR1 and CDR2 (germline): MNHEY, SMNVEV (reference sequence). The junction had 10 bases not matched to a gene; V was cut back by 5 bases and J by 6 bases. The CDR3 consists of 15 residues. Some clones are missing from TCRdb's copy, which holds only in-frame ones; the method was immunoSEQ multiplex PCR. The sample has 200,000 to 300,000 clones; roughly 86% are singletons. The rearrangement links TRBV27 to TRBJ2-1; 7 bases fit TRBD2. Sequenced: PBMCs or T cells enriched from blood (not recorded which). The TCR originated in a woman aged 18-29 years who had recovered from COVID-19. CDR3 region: CASSRAGVRGNEQFF. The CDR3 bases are TGTGCCAGCAGTCGCGCGGGAGTTCGGGGCAATGAGCAGTTCTTC.